These T cell receptor beta chains were read from a single sample in a study of CD8+CD57+ T cells in acquired aplastic anemia. TCRdb re-analysed the reads in MiXCR, keeping a single row per CDR3 protein. This sample has some 150,000 distinct CDR3 sequences, with around 50% found just once. The sequenced sample consisted of sorted CD4+, CD8+, or CD8+CD57+ T cells (not recorded which) from PBMCs. These receptors all come from a human donor with aplastic anemia. Both conserved end residues are part of each CDR3. The order of the fields is J gene, clone size, D gene, V gene, CDR3 DNA, CDR3 protein. A D gene is named only where the DNA matches it firmly. Size is omitted from some rows. Given values are once, few, many or a class for expanded clones.

J gene: TRBJ2-7
clone size: .
D gene: .
V gene: TRBV20-1
CDR3 DNA: TGCAGTGCTAGATCGGGCGGGGTTGCCTACGAGCAGTACTTC
CDR3 protein: CSARSGGVAYEQYF

J gene: TRBJ2-1
clone size: many
D gene: TRBD2
V gene: TRBV19
CDR3 DNA: TGTGCCAGTAGTACCCTTAGCGGGGGGGCCAATGAGCAGTTCTTC
CDR3 protein: CASSTLSGGANEQFF

J gene: TRBJ2-3
clone size: many
D gene: .
V gene: TRBV7-3
CDR3 DNA: TGTGCCAGCAGCTTAAATGTAATCCCCAATACGCAGTATTTT
CDR3 protein: CASSLNVIPNTQYF

J gene: TRBJ2-5
clone size: many
D gene: .
V gene: TRBV9
CDR3 DNA: TGTGCCAGCAGCGGGGAGACTAGTCTTAGTGGGACCCAGTACTTC
CDR3 protein: CASSGETSLSGTQYF

J gene: TRBJ2-3
clone size: .
D gene: .
V gene: TRBV5-1
CDR3 DNA: TGCGCCAGCAGCTTGGCCGCGGGGTCCACAGATACGCAGTATTTT
CDR3 protein: CASSLAAGSTDTQYF

J gene: TRBJ2-1
clone size: many
D gene: TRBD1
V gene: TRBV25-1
CDR3 DNA: TGTGCCAGCAGTGATCCGGGACAGACTTTCAGTGAGCAGTTCTTC
CDR3 protein: CASSDPGQTFSEQFF

J gene: TRBJ2-5
clone size: many
D gene: .
V gene: TRBV19
CDR3 DNA: TGTGCCAGTAGTACACAGAGCCACGAGACCCAGTACTTC
CDR3 protein: CASSTQSHETQYF

J gene: TRBJ2-1
clone size: many
D gene: .
V gene: TRBV4-3
CDR3 DNA: TGCGCCAGCAGCCAAGATGTGAGGAGGGCGCAGTTCTTC
CDR3 protein: CASSQDVRRAQFF

J gene: TRBJ2-5
clone size: .
D gene: .
V gene: TRBV7-2
CDR3 DNA: TGTGCCAGCAGCCCCGACTCAAGGGGAGAGACCCAGTACTTC
CDR3 protein: CASSPDSRGETQYF

J gene: TRBJ2-3
clone size: many
D gene: TRBD2
V gene: TRBV19
CDR3 DNA: TGTGCCAGTAGTATCCTAGCGGGGGGGACAGATACGCAGTATTTT
CDR3 protein: CASSILAGGTDTQYF

J gene: TRBJ2-2
clone size: many
D gene: TRBD2
V gene: TRBV19
CDR3 DNA: TGTGCCAGTATTGGGACTAGCGGGGACACCGGGGAGCTGTTTTTT
CDR3 protein: CASIGTSGDTGELFF

J gene: TRBJ2-7
clone size: .
D gene: .
V gene: TRBV2
CDR3 DNA: TGTGCCAGTTATCCCGGAGGTGGTTTTCCTCACGAGCAGTACTTC
CDR3 protein: CASYPGGGFPHEQYF

J gene: TRBJ2-1
clone size: many
D gene: .
V gene: TRBV5-4
CDR3 DNA: TGTGCCAGCAGCTATGAGACAGGCTATGAGCAGTTCTTC
CDR3 protein: CASSYETGYEQFF

J gene: TRBJ1-6
clone size: .
D gene: TRBD1
V gene: TRBV15
CDR3 DNA: TGTGCCACCAGCAGGGCGGGACAGGGGAGATCACCCCTCCACTTT
CDR3 protein: CATSRAGQGRSPLHF

J gene: TRBJ1-1
clone size: .
D gene: TRBD1
V gene: TRBV10-3
CDR3 DNA: TGTGCCATCAATCCGGGACAGGGGGCAGCTGAAGCTTTCTTT
CDR3 protein: CAINPGQGAAEAFF

J gene: TRBJ2-5
clone size: many
D gene: TRBD2
V gene: TRBV11-2
CDR3 DNA: TGTGCCAGCAGCCCCTTTTCTAGCGGGGGGCAAGAGACCCAGTACTTC
CDR3 protein: CASSPFSSGGQETQYF

J gene: TRBJ1-5
clone size: few
D gene: .
V gene: TRBV24-1
CDR3 DNA: TGTGCCACCAGGCACCGGGACCCAAATCAGCCCCAGCATTTT
CDR3 protein: CATRHRDPNQPQHF

J gene: TRBJ1-1
clone size: many
D gene: TRBD1
V gene: TRBV10-3
CDR3 DNA: TGTGCCACTGGACAGGGGACGAACACTGAAGCTTTCTTT
CDR3 protein: CATGQGTNTEAFF

J gene: TRBJ1-2
clone size: many
D gene: .
V gene: TRBV12-3/TRBV12-4
CDR3 DNA: TGTGCCAGCAGTTTAGCGCGAACTCTCGTAGCTAACTATGGCTACACCTTC
CDR3 protein: CASSLARTLVANYGYTF

J gene: TRBJ2-7
clone size: .
D gene: TRBD1
V gene: TRBV5-1
CDR3 DNA: TGCGCCAGCAGGCCGGGACAGGGGCGCTCCTACGAGCAGTACTTC
CDR3 protein: CASRPGQGRSYEQYF

J gene: TRBJ2-7
clone size: .
D gene: TRBD2
V gene: TRBV20-1
CDR3 DNA: TGCAGTGATCACGGGACTAGCGGGGGGTCTAGTGACCACGAGCAGTACTTC
CDR3 protein: CSDHGTSGGSSDHEQYF

J gene: TRBJ2-5
clone size: many
D gene: .
V gene: TRBV19
CDR3 DNA: TGTGCCAGTAGTCCGGGACCCACGGGGACCCAGTACTTC
CDR3 protein: CASSPGPTGTQYF

J gene: TRBJ2-3
clone size: many
D gene: TRBD2
V gene: TRBV4-1
CDR3 DNA: TGCGCCAGCAGCCAAGATAGCGGGGGGCGCACAGATACGCAGTATTTT
CDR3 protein: CASSQDSGGRTDTQYF